Below are 32 T cell receptor beta chains sequenced from a single sample in a study of T cell responses to AZD1222 COVID-19 vaccine (dated by TCRdb to the early 2020s). The protocol used for the library was the immunoSEQ multiplex PCR assay. The source is immuneACCESS, and TCRdb retained only in-frame sequences with V and J called. Part of the clones is not carried over; for the studies checked, unresolved V genes explain less than half of this, and the remainder is unexplained. The sample table holds 75,000 to 100,000 clones, of which just over 85% were seen once. 10% to 13% of the sample belongs to the ten largest clones. The time point label for this specimen denotes: baseline before first vaccination. The treatment or condition label corresponds to: meningococcal conjugate vaccine given as trial control. Specimen: peripheral blood, collected on day 0 of MenACWY control vaccination. The receptors derive from an adult in good health.

The V gene is TRBV19, the J gene TRBJ1-2, with a tentative D call TRBD1 (5 bases). Trimming pared 2 bases from V and 8 bases from J, leaving 18 bases between. The CDR3 totals 15 residues. Germline V gene sequence: CDR1 LNHDA, CDR2 SQIVND (reference sequence). The CDR3 protein is CASSISGDPMRGYTF. CDR3 bases: TGTGCCAGTAGTATAAGCGGGGACCCTATGAGGGGCTACACCTTC.

The J gene is TRBJ1-2, the V gene TRBV12-3 or TRBV12-4; TRBD1 is a possible D gene (5 bases). This CDR3 region has 13 residues. V lost 0 bases and J lost 6, with 8 bases in between. The CDR3 is CASSLAGGDGYTF. The CDR3 nucleotides read TGTGCCAGCAGTTTAGCCGGGGGGGATGGCTACACCTTC.

The genes are TRBV2 and TRBJ1-6, with TRBD1 matching 7 bases. Losses at the gene ends were 6 bases for V and 5 bases for J; bases not matched to a gene: 7. This CDR3 region has 15 residues. Germline CDR1 is SNHLY and CDR2 is FYNNEI. This chain's CDR3 is CASRPGQTNNSPLHF. CDR3 in DNA: TGTGCCAGCAGACCGGGACAGACAAATAATTCACCCCTCCACTTT.

This chain uses TRBV6-4 with TRBJ2-2, with D possibly being TRBD1 (6 bases). The germline V gene has CDR1 MRHNA and CDR2 SNTAGT. The CDR3 has 17 residues. V lost 0 bases and J 3 bases, leaving 14 bases between the germline ends. The CDR3 DNA is TGTGCCAGCAGTGACTCGGCACAGGGATCACACACCGGGGAGCTGTTTTTT. Protein sequence: CASSDSAQGSHTGELFF.

The chain's CDR3 is CASSLTGKETQYF. Here the CDR3 DNA reads TGTGCCAGCAGCTTAACAGGGAAAGAGACCCAGTACTTC. The gene calls are TRBV11-3 and TRBJ2-5, with TRBD1 as a possible D gene (6 bases). CDR3 length: 13 amino acids. Trimming pared 2 bases from V and 3 bases from J, leaving 7 bases between. Germline-derived CDR1 and CDR2 are SGHNT and YENEEA.

V gene TRBV6-1 combines with J gene TRBJ1-5; 7 nucleotides line up with TRBD1. The J segment lost 4 bases and the V segment lost 3 bases, leaving 6 bases of the junction unmatched. CDR3 length equals 15 residues. In germline, CDR1 is MNHNS, CDR2 SASEGT. CDR3 DNA sequence: TGTGCCAGCAGTGAGGGAGGGGGCGTAAATCAGCCCCAGCATTTT. Its protein is CASSEGGGVNQPQHF.

The chain is built from TRBV28 and TRBJ1-5; weak D call: TRBD1 (5 bases). CDR1 is MDHEN and CDR2 is SYDVKM in the germline V gene. The CDR3 loop spans 15 amino acids. V lost 3 bases and J lost 0, with 9 bases in between. The CDR3 loop reads CASSLGLYSNQPQHF. Here the CDR3 DNA reads TGTGCCAGCAGTTTGGGACTATATAGCAATCAGCCCCAGCATTTT.

CDR3 sequence reads: CASSSLVNTEAFF. The CDR3 bases are TGTGCCAGCAGCTCCCTTGTGAACACTGAAGCTTTCTTT. The genes are TRBV7-2 and TRBJ1-1, with D hard to call. Germline values: CDR1 SGHTA, CDR2 FQGNSA. V shed 4 bases and J shed 0 bases, with 6 bases lying between them. The CDR3 extends over 13 amino acids. The whole variable domain, remainder taken from reference TRBV7-2 and TRBJ1-1, is GAGVSQSPSNKVTEKGKDVELRCDPISGHTALYWYRQSLGQGLEFLIYFQGNSAPDKSGLPSDRFSAERTGGSVSTLTIQRTQQEDSAVYLCASSSLVNTEAFFGQGTRLTVV.

This chain connects TRBV18 to TRBJ1-3; D possibly corresponds to TRBD1 (5 bases). Germline values: CDR1 KGHSH, CDR2 LQKENI. This CDR3 has 16 residues. Trimming took off 3 bases at V and 0 bases at J, with 12 bases between the two ends. The CDR3 DNA is TGTGCCAGCTCACCGCTGGGGGTATCCTCTGGAAACACCATATATTTT. It specifies CASSPLGVSSGNTIYF. Full variable domain (outside the CDR3, taken from reference TRBV18 and TRBJ1-3): NAGVMQNPRHLVRRRGQEARLRCSPMKGHSHVYWYRQLPEEGLKFMVYLQKENIIDESGMPKERFSAEFPKEGPSILRIQQVVRGDSAAYFCASSPLGVSSGNTIYFGEGSWLTVV.

Turning to this clone: This same CDR3 is encoded by further DNA sequences in the sample. J is TRBJ1-5 and V is TRBV30, with unresolved D. Trimming took off 2 bases at V and 0 bases at J, with 5 bases between the two ends. The CDR3 runs to 13 residues. Germline loops: CDR1 GTSNPN, CDR2 SVGIG (reference sequence). CDR3 DNA sequence: TGTGCCTGGAGTTCAGCTAGCAATCAGCCCCAGCATTTT. Translated, it gives CAWSSASNQPQHF.

This clone has only a few counts. The V gene is TRBV27, the J gene TRBJ2-1; D unresolved. The CDR3 has 16 residues. The V end lost 0 bases, the J end lost 4 bases, and 13 bases lay between the germline ends. Germline loops: CDR1 MNHEY, CDR2 SMNVEV (reference sequence). In DNA, the CDR3 is TGTGCCAGCAGTTTATCGGGTGGGGTTTCTTACAATGAGCAGTTCTTC. Translation gives CASSLSGGVSYNEQFF.

This rearrangement joins TRBV6-6 to TRBJ2-4; the D gene is possibly TRBD2 (6 bases). V lost 6 bases and J 8 bases, leaving 14 bases between the germline ends. The CDR3 covers 13 residues. Germline V gives CDR1 MNHNY, CDR2 SVGAGI (reference sequence). The CDR3: CASSAGPVDIQYF. The DNA of the CDR3 is TGTGCCAGCAGCGCGGGACCCGTGGACATTCAGTACTTC.

The rearrangement links TRBV7-9 to TRBJ2-1; D unclear. The germline CDR1 and CDR2 sequences are SEHNR and FQNEAQ (reference sequence). This CDR3 has 14 residues. V gave up 5 bases and J gave up 6 bases, with 14 bases separating them. The CDR3: CASSLQPISNEQFF. As DNA, the CDR3 is TGTGCCAGCAGCCTCCAACCTATCTCCAATGAGCAGTTCTTC. Based on the CDR3 plus reference TRBV7-9 and TRBJ2-1, the full variable domain is DTGVSQNPRHKITKRGQNVTFRCDPISEHNRLYWYRQTLGQGPEFLTYFQNEAQLEKSRLLSDRFSAERPKGSFSTLEIQRTEQGDSAMYLCASSLQPISNEQFFGPGTRLTVL.

This clone has only one observation. The gene calls are TRBV7-2 and TRBJ2-1; TRBD2 agrees at 9 bases. This CDR3 is built from 17 residues. Trimming cost V 2 bases and J 7 bases; bases outside gene matches: 12. CDR1 is SGHTA, CDR2 FQGNSA, per germline. CDR3 DNA sequence: TGTGCCAGCAGCTTATATAGTCCGCTAGCGGGGTCAAATGAGCAGTTCTTC. It codes for CASSLYSPLAGSNEQFF.

The V gene is TRBV11-2, the J gene TRBJ1-5; maybe TRBD1 (5 bases). Trimming left V 1 base short and J 0 bases short, with 10 bases between. The germline V gene has CDR1 SGHAT and CDR2 FQNNGV. The CDR3 has 16 residues. This CDR3 reads CASSLGGSYSNQPQHF. CDR3 coding DNA: TGTGCCAGCAGCTTAGGGGGGAGTTATAGCAATCAGCCCCAGCATTTT.

The chain combines TRBV27 with TRBJ1-1; no definite D call. Deletions cut 2 bases from V and 5 bases from J, with 12 bases between. The CDR3 length is 14 residues. The germline gives CDR1 MNHEY, CDR2 SMNVEV (reference sequence). The CDR3 sequence is CASSLANGVTEAFF. The CDR3 DNA reads TGTGCCAGCAGTTTAGCGAACGGGGTGACTGAAGCTTTCTTT.

The chain uses TRBV7-2 and TRBJ2-2; D possibly matches TRBD1 or TRBD2 (6 bases each). Germline V lookup: CDR1 SGHTA, CDR2 FQGNSA. V was trimmed by 3 bases and J by 6 bases, leaving 11 bases between them. CDR3 length: 14 residues. This chain's CDR3 is CASSFGGPSGELFF. The CDR3 nucleotides are TGTGCCAGCAGCTTTGGGGGGCCTTCCGGGGAGCTGTTTTTT.

The chain combines TRBV5-1 with TRBJ2-7, with a tentative D call TRBD2 (6 bases). The CDR3 consists of 14 residues. The germline gives CDR1 SGHRS, CDR2 YFSETQ. Trimming pared 0 bases from V and 5 bases from J, leaving 12 bases between. CDR3 bases: TGCGCCAGCAGCTTGGGCGGGGTCTTGCACGAGCAGTACTTC. This encodes CASSLGGVLHEQYF.

This clone was observed a single time. The chain combines TRBV2 with TRBJ2-1; 8 positions agree with TRBD1. The V and J ends lost 4 bases and 0 bases, in that order; junction bases with no gene match: 2. Germline CDR1 reads SNHLY; CDR2 reads FYNNEI. The CDR3 is 15 amino acids. CDR3: CASSGQGSSYNEQFF. CDR3 nucleotide sequence: TGTGCCAGCAGTGGACAGGGGAGCTCCTACAATGAGCAGTTCTTC.

This clone came up once. The genes are TRBV29-1 and TRBJ1-1; tentative D call: TRBD1 (5 bases). The V gene's germline CDR1 is SQVTM and CDR2 ANQGSEA. Trimming shortened V by 7 bases and J by 0 bases, and 15 bases separated the two germline ends. CDR3 length: 14 amino acids. DNA for the CDR3: TGCAGCGCCTCCGACAGTCGCATGAACACTGAAGCTTTCTTT. Translating gives CSASDSRMNTEAFF.

There are many counts of this clone. The chain's CDR3 is CASSSLQTGYQPQHF. The CDR3 DNA follows: TGTGCCAGCAGTTCTCTCCAGACAGGGTATCAGCCCCAGCATTTT. The chain couples TRBV6-6 to TRBJ1-5; 7 nucleotides agree with TRBD1. Germline CDR1 MNHNY, CDR2 SVGAGI (reference sequence). The ends lost 4 bases at V and 5 bases at J; junction bases unmatched: 8. The CDR3 covers 15 residues.

CDR3 sequence reads: CASSLATGMNTEAFF. The CDR3 DNA reads as TGTGCCAGCAGCTTAGCGACAGGGATGAACACTGAAGCTTTCTTT. V usage is TRBV7-2 and J usage is TRBJ1-1; 7 positions match TRBD1. V shed 0 bases, J shed 0 bases, and the junction held 1 base outside the gene matches. The CDR3 has 15 residues. Per germline, CDR1 SGHTA and CDR2 FQGNSA.

Only one count was recorded for this clone. This chain connects TRBV7-9 to TRBJ2-3, with 10 nucleotides matching TRBD1. The CDR3 extends over 17 amino acids. The V segment lost 0 bases and the J segment 1 base; nucleotides outside the gene matches: 4. Germline CDR1 and CDR2: SEHNR and FQNEAQ (reference sequence). In DNA form, the CDR3 reads TGTGCCAGCAGCTTAGCGGGGACAGGGGTGGGCACAGATACGCAGTATTTT. Protein product: CASSLAGTGVGTDTQYF.

The V and J genes are TRBV6-5 and TRBJ1-2; D is undetermined. The CDR3 loop spans 13 amino acids. Trimming took off 0 bases at V and 5 bases at J, with 7 bases between the two ends. Germline CDR1 is MNHEY and CDR2 is SVGAGI. CDR3 sequence: CASSYSRTYGYTF. Written as DNA, the CDR3 is TGTGCCAGCAGTTACTCTCGCACATATGGCTACACCTTC.

The chain links TRBV30 to TRBJ1-6, with D perhaps TRBD1 (6 bases). V lost 1 base to trimming and J lost 8 bases, with 9 bases between them. The germline gives CDR1 GTSNPN, CDR2 SVGIG (reference sequence). The CDR3 has 13 residues. This CDR3 reads CAWSGQADSPLHF. The CDR3 nucleotides are TGTGCCTGGAGTGGACAGGCTGATTCACCCCTCCACTTT.

This clone was observed once. The chain employs TRBV19 and TRBJ2-2; D unclear. Germline V CDR1 and CDR2: LNHDA, SQIVND (reference sequence). CDR3 size: 14 residues. V shed 8 bases and J shed 1 base, with 11 bases lying between them. This chain's CDR3 is CASGRDGNTGELFF. CDR3 coding DNA: TGTGCCAGTGGACGAGACGGGAACACCGGGGAGCTGTTTTTT.

The V call is TRBV7-2, the J call TRBJ1-1, with unresolved D. CDR3 length: 15 amino acids. Trimming cost V 0 bases and J 0 bases, with 8 bases left between them. The germline CDR1 and CDR2 sequences are SGHTA and FQGNSA. CDR3 amino acids: CASSLAPSMNTEAFF. The DNA for the CDR3 is TGTGCCAGCAGCTTAGCCCCAAGCATGAACACTGAAGCTTTCTTT.

The chain joins TRBV6-2 or TRBV6-3 to TRBJ1-1; D remains unclear. Germline V gives CDR1 MNHEY, CDR2 SVGEGT. V dropped 2 bases and J dropped 1 base, with 11 bases sitting between them. This CDR3 spans 15 amino acids. The CDR3 DNA follows: TGTGCCAGCAGTTACGCCGCAAACCGGAACACTGAAGCTTTCTTT. As protein: CASSYAANRNTEAFF.

The chain recombines TRBV13 with TRBJ1-1; TRBD1 matches 9 bases. This CDR3 comprises 13 residues. Germline-derived CDR1 and CDR2 are PRHDT and FYEKMQ (reference sequence). Trimming removed 4 bases from V and 5 bases from J; junction bases left unmatched: 2. The CDR3 protein is CASSSTGGTEAFF. CDR3 sequence (DNA): TGTGCCAGCAGCTCGACAGGGGGGACTGAAGCTTTCTTT.

The chain carries TRBV9 and TRBJ2-3; 8 nucleotides match TRBD2. The J segment lost 2 bases and the V segment lost 0 bases, leaving 11 bases of the junction unmatched. The germline gives CDR1 SGDLS, CDR2 YYNGEE. This CDR3 contains 18 residues. The CDR3 spells CASSVVEGFGGATDTQYF. The CDR3 bases are TGTGCCAGCAGCGTAGTAGAGGGATTCGGGGGGGCCACAGATACGCAGTATTTT.

In this sample, this clone turned up a few times. DNA of the CDR3: TGTGCCAGCAGCCCCTTAGGGGACCTGGGTGGCTACACCTTC. Protein: CASSPLGDLGGYTF. V is TRBV14 and J is TRBJ1-2, with D perhaps TRBD1 (5 bases). Germline V gives CDR1 SGHDN, CDR2 FVKESK. Trimming shortened V by 4 bases and J by 7 bases, and 16 bases separated the two germline ends. The CDR3 sequence is 14 residues long.

The J gene is TRBJ2-7, the V gene TRBV2; 8 nucleotides match TRBD1. V lost 6 bases and J lost 0; bases outside the gene matches: 13. In germline, CDR1 is SNHLY, CDR2 FYNNEI. The CDR3 is 17 amino acids. The CDR3 here is CASRESSYRGSSYEQYF. The CDR3 bases are TGTGCCAGCAGGGAAAGTTCCTACAGGGGGTCCTCCTACGAGCAGTACTTC.